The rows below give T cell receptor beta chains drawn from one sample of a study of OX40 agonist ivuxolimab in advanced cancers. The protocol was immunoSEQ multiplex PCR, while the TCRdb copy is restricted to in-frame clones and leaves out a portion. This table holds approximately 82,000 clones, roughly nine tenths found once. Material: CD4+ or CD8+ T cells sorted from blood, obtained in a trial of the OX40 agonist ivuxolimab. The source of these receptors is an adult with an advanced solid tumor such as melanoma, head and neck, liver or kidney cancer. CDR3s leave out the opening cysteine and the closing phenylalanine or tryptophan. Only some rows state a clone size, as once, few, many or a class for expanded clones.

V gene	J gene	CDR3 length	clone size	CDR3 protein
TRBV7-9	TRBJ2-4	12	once	ASSLEGGIHIQY
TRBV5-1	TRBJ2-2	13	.	ASSRTSGDTGELF
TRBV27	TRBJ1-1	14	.	ASSLEAPRGYTEAF
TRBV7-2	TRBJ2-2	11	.	ASSLERDRELF
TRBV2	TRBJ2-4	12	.	ASSAGTGGLIQY
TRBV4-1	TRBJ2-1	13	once	ASSRLAGVRNEQF
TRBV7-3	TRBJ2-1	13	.	ASSRTSGAYNEQF
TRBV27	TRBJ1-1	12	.	ASSLNSRNTEAF
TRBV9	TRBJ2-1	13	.	ASSVSGTSYNEQF
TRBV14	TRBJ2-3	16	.	ASSQLFLGGVYTDTQY
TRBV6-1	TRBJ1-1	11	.	ASSKTGDTEAF
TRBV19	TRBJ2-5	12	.	ASSGRTRGETQY
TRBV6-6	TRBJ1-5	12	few	ASTPEGGGQPQH
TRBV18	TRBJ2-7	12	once	ASSPGPSGRKQY
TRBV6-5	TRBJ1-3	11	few	ASSALGGNTIY
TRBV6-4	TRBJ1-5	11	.	ASSATGNQPQH
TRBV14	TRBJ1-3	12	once	ASSQVEGWNTIY
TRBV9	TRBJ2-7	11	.	ASSQTDRYEQY
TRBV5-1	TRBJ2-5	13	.	ASSLEPSGQETQY
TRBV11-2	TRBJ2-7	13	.	ASSLGGESSYEQY
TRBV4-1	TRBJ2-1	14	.	ASSQVGGGSYNEQF
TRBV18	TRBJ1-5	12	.	ASSLTGPNQPQH
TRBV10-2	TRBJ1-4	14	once	ASRSPSGQGSEKLF
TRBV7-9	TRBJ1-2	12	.	ASSFGDRRGGYT
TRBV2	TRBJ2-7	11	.	ASSLRRGYEQY
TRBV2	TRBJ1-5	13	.	ASRAGTVSNQPQH
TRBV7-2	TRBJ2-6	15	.	ASSHRGTISGANVLT
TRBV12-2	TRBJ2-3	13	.	ASRLASTGTDTQY
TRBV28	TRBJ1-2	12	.	ASSLGSGARGYT
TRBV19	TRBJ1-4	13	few	ASSRGRQLNEKLF
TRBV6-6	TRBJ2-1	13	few	ASSYWGGQVDEQF
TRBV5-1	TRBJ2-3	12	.	ASSLVEGADTQY
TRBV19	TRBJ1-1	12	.	ASSIRSAGTEAF
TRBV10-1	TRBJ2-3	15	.	ASSEAGLAGVKDTQY
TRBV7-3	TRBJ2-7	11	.	ASSLLGQAEQY
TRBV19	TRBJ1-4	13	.	ASSAGRATNEKLF
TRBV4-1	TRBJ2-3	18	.	ASSQDRGLAGAPSTDTQY
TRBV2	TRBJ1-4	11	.	ASHRGQGEKLF
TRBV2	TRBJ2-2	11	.	ASSGWGTGELF
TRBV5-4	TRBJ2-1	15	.	ASSHPPLAGAYNEQF
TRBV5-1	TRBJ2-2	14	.	ASSLFGRSPRGELF
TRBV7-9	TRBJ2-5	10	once	ASSLDYETQY
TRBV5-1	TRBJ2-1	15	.	ASGEQGGASGYNEQF
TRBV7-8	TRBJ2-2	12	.	ASSWGGNTGELF
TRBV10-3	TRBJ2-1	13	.	AISEMGQGLNEQF
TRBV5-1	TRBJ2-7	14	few	ASSSLSQGAAREQY
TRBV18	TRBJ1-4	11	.	ASSTGPNEKLF
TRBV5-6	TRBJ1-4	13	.	ASSLGGQGGEKLF
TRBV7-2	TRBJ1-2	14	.	ASSLVPGQGGYGYT
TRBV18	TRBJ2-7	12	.	ASSPDRESREQY
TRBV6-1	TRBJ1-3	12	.	ASSRGSPGNTIY